This TCR beta chain appears in the sequencing data of a study of cytomegalovirus exposure and HLA in healthy donors. Vbeta (60) and Jbeta (13) primers were used in the PCR. Sequencing used immunoSEQ multiplex PCR; TCRdb keeps in-frame clones, though not all of them. The data show under 95,000 clones, around 80% seen once. The germline V gene encodes CDR1 SGHRS and CDR2 YFSETQ. V was pared by 4 bases and J by 7 bases, with 13 bases of the junction left unmatched. The CDR3 sequence is 17 residues long. The receptor comes from a male donor in good health and CMV-seronegative. The chain has TRBV5-1 and TRBJ1-4; 10 positions match TRBD1. Sequenced input: PBMCs. The CDR3 region has the DNA TGCGCCAGCAGCCCCGACAGGGGGCCTAGGGAGGGTGAAAAACTGTTTTTT. As protein: CASSPDRGPREGEKLFF.